A single sample is the source of the 7 T cell receptor beta chains below, sequenced in a study of cytomegalovirus exposure and HLA in healthy donors. It was with 60 Vbeta and 13 Jbeta primers that the PCR ran. Some clones are missing from TCRdb's copy, which holds only in-frame ones; the method was immunoSEQ multiplex PCR. The sample consists of under 200,000 clones, around 80% of them appearing once. The sample was PBMCs. These receptor sequences come from a woman between 45 and 60 years old in good health and CMV-seropositive.

The chain joins TRBV28 to TRBJ2-1; D is ambiguous. V was cut by 5 bases and J by 4 bases, with 12 bases left in between. From germline, CDR1 is MDHEN and CDR2 SYDVKM. The CDR3 runs 14 residues. In DNA, the CDR3 is TGTGCCAGCAGTACCCTTGCGTTATACAATGAGCAGTTCTTC. Its translation: CASSTLALYNEQFF.

J is TRBJ1-5 and V is TRBV7-9, with a weak D call TRBD1 (6 bases). Germline V CDR1 and CDR2: SEHNR, FQNEAQ (reference sequence). Trimming removed 0 bases from V and 2 bases from J, with 11 bases in between. The CDR3 sequence is 16 residues long. CDR3 coding DNA: TGTGCCAGCAGCTTAGCGCCGGGGGGCCGCAATCAGCCCCAGCATTTT. Protein product: CASSLAPGGRNQPQHF.

The gene calls are TRBV7-9 and TRBJ1-6; D ambiguous. V was trimmed by 10 bases and J by 0 bases, leaving 16 bases between them. Germline-derived CDR1 and CDR2 are SEHNR and FQNEAQ (reference sequence). CDR3 length: 16 amino acids. The CDR3 nucleotides read TGTGCCACCCCCAGTGGGGAGGACTCCTATAATTCACCCCTCCACTTT. This translates into CATPSGEDSYNSPLHF. Variable domain in full (rest from reference TRBV7-9 and TRBJ1-6): DTGVSQNPRHKITKRGQNVTFRCDPISEHNRLYWYRQTLGQGPEFLTYFQNEAQLEKSRLLSDRFSAERPKGSFSTLEIQRTEQGDSAMYLCATPSGEDSYNSPLHFGNGTRLTVT.

The V gene is TRBV18, the J gene TRBJ1-1; 9 nucleotides match TRBD1. Unmatched junction bases numbered 11, after V lost 5 bases and J lost 4 bases. CDR1 and CDR2 (germline): KGHSH, LQKENI. The CDR3 sequence is 16 residues long. Here the CDR3 DNA reads TGTGCCAGCTCATCTGGGGCCGACAGGGGGGCCACTGAAGCTTTCTTT. This encodes CASSSGADRGATEAFF.

V is TRBV27 and J is TRBJ1-4; no definite D call. Trimming removed 5 bases at V and 5 bases at J, with 15 bases between. The V gene's germline CDR1 is MNHEY and CDR2 SMNVEV (reference sequence). CDR3 length equals 15 residues. In nucleotides, the CDR3 is TGTGCCAGCAGTCCCGGAGGGATCCCGAATGAAAAACTGTTTTTT. This codes for CASSPGGIPNEKLFF.

Regarding this clone: As the CDR3 is not closed by the conserved phenylalanine or tryptophan, this likely results from a read error. V gene TRBV14 combines with J gene TRBJ1-6; 8 bases align to TRBD1. The CDR3 loop spans 13 amino acids. Germline values: CDR1 SGHDN, CDR2 FVKESK. The V gene end was trimmed by 4 bases and the J gene end by 9 bases; junction bases not matched to a gene: 2. CDR3 DNA: TGTGCCAGCAGCCCAGGGGGCTCTTCACCCCTCCACCTT. Its translation is CASSPGGSSPLHL.

The chain carries TRBV5-1 and TRBJ2-5; TRBD1 aligns across 9 bases. The CDR3 runs 17 residues. V shed 7 bases and J 7 bases; nucleotides not matched to a gene: 20. Germline V gene lookup returns CDR1 SGHRS and CDR2 YFSETQ. In DNA form, the CDR3 reads TGCGCCAGCTCTACCTCCAGGACAGGGGCGACGGCGGGGACCCAGTACTTC. Amino acids: CASSTSRTGATAGTQYF.